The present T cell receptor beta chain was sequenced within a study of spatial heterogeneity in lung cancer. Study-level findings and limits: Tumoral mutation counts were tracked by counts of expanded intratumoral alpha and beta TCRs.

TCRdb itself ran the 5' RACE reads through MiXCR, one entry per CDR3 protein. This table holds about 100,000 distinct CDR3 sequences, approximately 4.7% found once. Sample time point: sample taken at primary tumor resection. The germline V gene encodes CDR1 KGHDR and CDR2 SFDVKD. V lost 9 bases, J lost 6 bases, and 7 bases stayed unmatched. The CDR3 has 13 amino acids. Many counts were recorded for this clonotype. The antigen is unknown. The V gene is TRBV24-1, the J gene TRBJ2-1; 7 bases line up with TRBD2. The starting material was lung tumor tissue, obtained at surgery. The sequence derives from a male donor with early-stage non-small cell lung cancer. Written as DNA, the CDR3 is TGTGCCACCCGTGGACCTAGCGGCAATGAGCAGTTCTTC. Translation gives CATRGPSGNEQFF.